This T cell receptor (beta chain) was found in a study of blood T cell repertoires in COVID-19. TCRdb's copy holds only in-frame clones and misses some; the assay was immunoSEQ multiplex PCR. The sample holds tens of thousands of clones; roughly nine tenths are singletons and the top ten take about a sixth. The sequenced material came from peripheral blood. The sequence derives from a human donor with active COVID-19. The donor label of this sample is uncertain.

The CDR3 loop reads CASSLAGEGQPQHF. Written as DNA, the CDR3 is TGTGCCAGCAGCTTGGCAGGGGAGGGTCAGCCCCAGCATTTT. The rearrangement uses TRBV5-5 and TRBJ1-5; maybe TRBD1 (6 bases). The CDR3 extends over 14 amino acids. V was shortened by 0 bases and J by 6 bases, with 10 bases between the two germline ends. Germline CDR1 and CDR2: SGHKS and YYEKEE (reference sequence).